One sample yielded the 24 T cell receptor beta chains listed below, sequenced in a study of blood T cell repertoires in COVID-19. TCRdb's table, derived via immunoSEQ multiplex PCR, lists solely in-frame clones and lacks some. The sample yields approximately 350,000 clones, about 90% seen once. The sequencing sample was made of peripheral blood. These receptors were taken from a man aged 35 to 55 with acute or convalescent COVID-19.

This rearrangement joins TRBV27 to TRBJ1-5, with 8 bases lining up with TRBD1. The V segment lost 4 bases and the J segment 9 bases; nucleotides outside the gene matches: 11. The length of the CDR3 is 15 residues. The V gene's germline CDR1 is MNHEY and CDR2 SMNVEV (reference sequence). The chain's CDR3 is CASSSGTGGLGPQHF. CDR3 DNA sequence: TGTGCCAGCAGTTCCGGGACAGGCGGGCTGGGGCCCCAGCATTTT.

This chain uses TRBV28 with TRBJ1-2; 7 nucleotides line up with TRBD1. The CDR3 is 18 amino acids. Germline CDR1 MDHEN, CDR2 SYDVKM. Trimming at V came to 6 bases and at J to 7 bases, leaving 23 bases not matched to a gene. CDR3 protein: CASSPELGTANDFGGYTF. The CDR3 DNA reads TGTGCCAGCAGCCCGGAGCTGGGGACAGCCAACGATTTTGGTGGCTACACCTTC.

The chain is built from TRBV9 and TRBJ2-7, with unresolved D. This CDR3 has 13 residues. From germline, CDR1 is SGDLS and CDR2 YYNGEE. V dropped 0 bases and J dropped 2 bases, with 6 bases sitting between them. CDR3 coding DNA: TGTGCCAGCAGCGTAGGGGCAGCCTACGAGCAGTACTTC. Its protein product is CASSVGAAYEQYF.

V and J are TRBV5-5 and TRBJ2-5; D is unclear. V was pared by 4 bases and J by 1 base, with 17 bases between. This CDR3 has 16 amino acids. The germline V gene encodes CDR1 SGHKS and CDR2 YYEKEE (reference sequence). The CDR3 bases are TGTGCCAGCAGCACTCGAACTTACCGAGGCCAAGAGACCCAGTACTTC. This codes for CASSTRTYRGQETQYF.

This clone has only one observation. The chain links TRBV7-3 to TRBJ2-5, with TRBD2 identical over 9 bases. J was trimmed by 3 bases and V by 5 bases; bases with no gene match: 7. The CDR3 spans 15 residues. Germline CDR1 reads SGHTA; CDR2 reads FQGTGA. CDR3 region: CASSPRAGGKETQYF. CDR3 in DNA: TGTGCCAGCAGCCCAAGAGCGGGGGGCAAAGAGACCCAGTACTTC.

The CDR3 reads CASTATNEKLFF. The CDR3 DNA sequence: TGCGCTTCGACAGCAACTAATGAAAAACTGTTTTTT. This sequence joins TRBV10-2 and TRBJ1-4, with TRBD1 as a possible D gene (5 bases). Germline loops: CDR1 WSHSY, CDR2 SAAADI. CDR3 length: 12 residues.

In nucleotides, the CDR3 is TGCGCCAGCAGCCAGACCCGGACAGGGTCTTCAGCTTTCTTT. Amino acids: CASSQTRTGSSAFF. The chain joins TRBV4-1 to TRBJ1-1; 8 nucleotides match TRBD1. Germline-derived CDR1 and CDR2 are MGHRA and YSYEKL. The V segment lost 3 bases and the J segment 10 bases; nucleotides outside the gene matches: 10. The CDR3 is 14 amino acids.

Here the CDR3 reads CASGPDRVYTEAFF. The DNA for the CDR3 is TGTGCTAGTGGGCCCGACAGGGTATACACTGAAGCTTTCTTT. The chain employs TRBV12-5 and TRBJ1-1, with TRBD1 matching over 7 bases. This CDR3 is built from 14 residues. Losses at the gene ends were 6 bases for V and 3 bases for J; bases not matched to a gene: 7. Germline lookup yields CDR1 LGHNT and CDR2 FRNRAP. Full variable domain (remainder filled in from reference TRBV12-5 and TRBJ1-1): DARVTQTPRHKVTEMGQEVTMRCQPILGHNTVFWYRQTMMQGLELLAYFRNRAPLDDSGMPKDRFSAEMPDATLATLKIQPSEPRDSAVYFCASGPDRVYTEAFFGQGTRLTVV.

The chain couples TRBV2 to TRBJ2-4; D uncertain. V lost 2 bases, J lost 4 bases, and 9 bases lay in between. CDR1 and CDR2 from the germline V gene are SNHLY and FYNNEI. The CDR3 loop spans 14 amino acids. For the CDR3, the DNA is TGTGCCAGCAGTGAACTGGAGCAAAAAAACATTCAGTACTTC. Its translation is CASSELEQKNIQYF.

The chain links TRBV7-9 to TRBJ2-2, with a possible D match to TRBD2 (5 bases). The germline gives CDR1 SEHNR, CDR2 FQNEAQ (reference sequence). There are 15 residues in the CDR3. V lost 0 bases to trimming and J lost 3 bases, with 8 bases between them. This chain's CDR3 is CASSLAGADTGELFF. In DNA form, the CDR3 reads TGTGCCAGCAGCTTAGCGGGAGCGGACACCGGGGAGCTGTTTTTT.

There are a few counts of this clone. The CDR3, as DNA: TGTGCCACCAGCAGAGATCGCGCGGCGGCAACGACTAATGAAAAACTGTTTTTT. This encodes CATSRDRAAATTNEKLFF. The V call is TRBV15, the J call TRBJ1-4; no firm D call. V lost 0 bases, J lost 2 bases, and 16 bases lay in between. Germline-derived CDR1 and CDR2 are LNHNV and YYDKDF (reference sequence). The CDR3 length is 18 residues.

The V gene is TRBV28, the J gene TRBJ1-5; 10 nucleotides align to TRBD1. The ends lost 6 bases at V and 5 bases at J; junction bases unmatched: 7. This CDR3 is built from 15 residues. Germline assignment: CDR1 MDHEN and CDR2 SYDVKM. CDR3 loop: CASREHGTGDQPQHF. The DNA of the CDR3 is TGTGCCAGCAGGGAGCACGGGACAGGGGATCAGCCCCAGCATTTT.

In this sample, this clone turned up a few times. The CDR3 DNA reads as TGTGCCAGCAGCCCATCGGTGGTAGAAGTCTATGGCTACACCTTC. It specifies CASSPSVVEVYGYTF. The V gene is TRBV28, the J gene TRBJ1-2; unclear D gene. This CDR3 region has 15 residues. Germline V gene lookup returns CDR1 MDHEN and CDR2 SYDVKM. Trimming stripped 6 bases from V and 4 bases from J, with 18 bases between.

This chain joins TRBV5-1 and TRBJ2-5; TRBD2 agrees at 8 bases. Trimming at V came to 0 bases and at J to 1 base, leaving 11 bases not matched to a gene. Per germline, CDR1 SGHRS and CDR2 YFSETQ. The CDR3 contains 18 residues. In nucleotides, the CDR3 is TGCGCCAGCAGCTTGGGTTTGGTAGCGGGACCCAGCCAAGAGACCCAGTACTTC. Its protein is CASSLGLVAGPSQETQYF.

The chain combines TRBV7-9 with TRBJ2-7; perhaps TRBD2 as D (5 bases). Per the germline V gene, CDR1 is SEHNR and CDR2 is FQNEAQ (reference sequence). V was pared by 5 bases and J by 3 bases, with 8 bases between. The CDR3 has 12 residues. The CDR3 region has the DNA TGTGCCAGCAGCCAGAGCGGCTACGAGCAGTACTTC. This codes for CASSQSGYEQYF.

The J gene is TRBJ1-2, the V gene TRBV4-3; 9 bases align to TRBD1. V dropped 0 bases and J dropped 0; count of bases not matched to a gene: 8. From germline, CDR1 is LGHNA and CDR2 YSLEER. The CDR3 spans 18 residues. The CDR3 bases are TGCGCCAGCAGCCAAGAAAGGGGACAGGGTGGGGCTAACTATGGCTACACCTTC. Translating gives CASSQERGQGGANYGYTF.

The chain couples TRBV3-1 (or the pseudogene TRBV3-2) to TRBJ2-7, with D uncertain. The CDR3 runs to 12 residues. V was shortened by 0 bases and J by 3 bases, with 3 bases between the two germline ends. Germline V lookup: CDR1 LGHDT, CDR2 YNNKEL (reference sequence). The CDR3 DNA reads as TGTGCCAGCAGCCAAGATATCTACGAGCAGTACTTC. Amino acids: CASSQDIYEQYF.

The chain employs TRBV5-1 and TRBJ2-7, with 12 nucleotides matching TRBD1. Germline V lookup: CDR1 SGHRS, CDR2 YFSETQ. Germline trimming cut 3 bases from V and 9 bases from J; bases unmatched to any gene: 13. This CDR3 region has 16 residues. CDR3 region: CASSSDMGQGAQGQYF. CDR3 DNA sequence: TGCGCCAGCAGCTCGGACATGGGACAGGGGGCGCAGGGGCAGTACTTC.

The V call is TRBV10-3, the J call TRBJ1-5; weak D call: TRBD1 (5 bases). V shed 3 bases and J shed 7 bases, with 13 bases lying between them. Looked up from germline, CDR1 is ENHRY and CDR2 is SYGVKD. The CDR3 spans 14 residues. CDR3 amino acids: CAISDAGPRQPQHF. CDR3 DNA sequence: TGTGCCATCAGTGACGCAGGGCCTCGACAGCCCCAGCATTTT.

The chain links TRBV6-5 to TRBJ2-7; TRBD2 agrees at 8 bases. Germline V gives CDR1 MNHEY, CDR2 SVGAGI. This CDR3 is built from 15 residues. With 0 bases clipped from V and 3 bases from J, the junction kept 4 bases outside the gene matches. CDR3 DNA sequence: TGTGCCAGCAGTTACTCGGCTAGCGGGTACTACGAGCAGTACTTC. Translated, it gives CASSYSASGYYEQYF.

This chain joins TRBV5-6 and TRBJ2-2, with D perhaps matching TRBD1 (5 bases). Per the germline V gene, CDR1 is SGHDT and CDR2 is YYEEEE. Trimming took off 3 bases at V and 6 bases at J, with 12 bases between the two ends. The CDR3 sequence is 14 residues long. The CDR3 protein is CASSSTVLAGELFF. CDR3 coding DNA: TGTGCCAGCAGCTCGACAGTACTCGCCGGGGAGCTGTTTTTT.

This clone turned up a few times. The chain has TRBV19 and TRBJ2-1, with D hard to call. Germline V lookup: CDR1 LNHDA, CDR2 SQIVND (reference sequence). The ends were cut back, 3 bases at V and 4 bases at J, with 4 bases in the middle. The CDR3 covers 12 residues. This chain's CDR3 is CASSIGYNEQFF. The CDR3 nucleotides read TGTGCCAGTAGTATCGGGTACAATGAGCAGTTCTTC.

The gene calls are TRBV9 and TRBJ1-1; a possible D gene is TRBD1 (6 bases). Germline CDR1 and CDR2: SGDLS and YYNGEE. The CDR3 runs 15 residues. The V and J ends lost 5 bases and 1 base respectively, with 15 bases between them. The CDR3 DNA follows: TGTGCCAGCAGACGCCGGGACATCCAGAACACTGAAGCTTTCTTT. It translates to CASRRRDIQNTEAFF.

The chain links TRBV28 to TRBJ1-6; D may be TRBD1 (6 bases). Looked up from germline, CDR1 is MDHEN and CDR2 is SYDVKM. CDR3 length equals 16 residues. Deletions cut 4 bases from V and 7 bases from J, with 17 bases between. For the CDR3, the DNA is TGTGCCAGCAGTTCCGGGACAAATACCCTAAATTCACCCCTCCACTTT. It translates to CASSSGTNTLNSPLHF.